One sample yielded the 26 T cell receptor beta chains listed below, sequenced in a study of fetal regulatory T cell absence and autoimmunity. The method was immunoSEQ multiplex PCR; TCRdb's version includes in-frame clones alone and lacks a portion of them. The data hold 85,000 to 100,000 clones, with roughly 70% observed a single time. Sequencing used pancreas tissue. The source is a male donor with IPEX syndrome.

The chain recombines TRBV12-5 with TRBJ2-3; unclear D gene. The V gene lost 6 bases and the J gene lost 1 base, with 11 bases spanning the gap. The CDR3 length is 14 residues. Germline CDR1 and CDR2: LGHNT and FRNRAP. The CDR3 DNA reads TGTGCTAGTGGCTTTGACCCGGGCACAGATACGCAGTATTTT. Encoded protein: CASGFDPGTDTQYF.

CDR3 residues: CASGSPPVTDTQYF. The CDR3 coding sequence is TGTGCTAGTGGTTCCCCCCCGGTCACAGATACGCAGTATTTT. The J gene is TRBJ2-3, the V gene TRBV12-5; no clear D gene. The CDR3 consists of 14 residues. The germline V gene has CDR1 LGHNT and CDR2 FRNRAP. V was trimmed by 4 bases and J by 2 bases, leaving 10 bases between them. Supplemented by reference TRBV12-5 and TRBJ2-3, the full variable domain reads DARVTQTPRHKVTEMGQEVTMRCQPILGHNTVFWYRQTMMQGLELLAYFRNRAPLDDSGMPKDRFSAEMPDATLATLKIQPSEPRDSAVYFCASGSPPVTDTQYFGPGTRLTVL.

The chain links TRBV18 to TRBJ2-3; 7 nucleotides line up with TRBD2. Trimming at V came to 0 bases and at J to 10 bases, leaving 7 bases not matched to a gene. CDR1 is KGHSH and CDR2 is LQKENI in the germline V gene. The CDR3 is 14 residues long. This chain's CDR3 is CASSPPTGGNAQYF. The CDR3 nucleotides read TGTGCCAGCTCACCACCGACCGGGGGGAACGCGCAGTATTTT.

CDR3 DNA sequence: TGCAGTGCTAGGGGGCACACTGAAGCTTTCTTT. Its translation: CSARGHTEAFF. This chain connects TRBV20-1 to TRBJ1-1, with D perhaps TRBD1 (5 bases). The CDR3 runs to 11 residues. Germline CDR1 DFQATT, CDR2 SNEGSKA (reference sequence). Deletions cut 3 bases from V and 3 bases from J, with 5 bases between.

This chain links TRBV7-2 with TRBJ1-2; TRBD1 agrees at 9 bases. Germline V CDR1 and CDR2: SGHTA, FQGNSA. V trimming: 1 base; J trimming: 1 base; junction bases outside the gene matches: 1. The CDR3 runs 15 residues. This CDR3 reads CASSLGDRVNYGYTF. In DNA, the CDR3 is TGTGCCAGCAGCTTAGGGGACAGGGTTAACTATGGCTACACCTTC.

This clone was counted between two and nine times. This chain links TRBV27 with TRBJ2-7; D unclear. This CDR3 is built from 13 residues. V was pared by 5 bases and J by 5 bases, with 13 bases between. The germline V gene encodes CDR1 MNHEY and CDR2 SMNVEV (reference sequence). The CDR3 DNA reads TGTGCCAGCAGTCGGAACGTAGGGAACGAGCAGTACTTC. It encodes CASSRNVGNEQYF.

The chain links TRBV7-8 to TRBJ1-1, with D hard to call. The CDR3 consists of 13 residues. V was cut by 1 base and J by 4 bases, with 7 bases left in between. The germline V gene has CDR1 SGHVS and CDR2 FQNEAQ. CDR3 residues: CASSLVRVTEAFF. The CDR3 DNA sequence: TGTGCCAGCAGCTTAGTAAGGGTCACTGAAGCTTTCTTT.

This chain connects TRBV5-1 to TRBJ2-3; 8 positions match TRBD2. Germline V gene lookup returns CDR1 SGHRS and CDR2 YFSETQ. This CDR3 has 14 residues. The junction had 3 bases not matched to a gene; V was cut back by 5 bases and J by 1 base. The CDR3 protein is CASSSTSGTDTQYF. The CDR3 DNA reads TGCGCCAGCAGTTCGACTAGCGGCACAGATACGCAGTATTTT.

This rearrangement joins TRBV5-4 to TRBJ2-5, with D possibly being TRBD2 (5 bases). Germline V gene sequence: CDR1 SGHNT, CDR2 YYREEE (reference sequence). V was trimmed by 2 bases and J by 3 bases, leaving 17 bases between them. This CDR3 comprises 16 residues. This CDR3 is CASSFLEGGWEETQYF. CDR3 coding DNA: TGTGCCAGCAGCTTTTTAGAGGGCGGGTGGGAAGAGACCCAGTACTTC.

The DNA for the CDR3 is TGTGCCAGCAGCTTGGCGGGGGCGTCCTACGAGCAGTACTTC. Amino acids: CASSLAGASYEQYF. The chain joins TRBV5-8 to TRBJ2-7; D could derive from TRBD1 or TRBD2 (6 bases each). The CDR3 covers 14 residues. Germline assignment: CDR1 SGHTS and CDR2 YDEGEE. Trimming shortened V by 0 bases and J by 1 base, and 8 bases separated the two germline ends.

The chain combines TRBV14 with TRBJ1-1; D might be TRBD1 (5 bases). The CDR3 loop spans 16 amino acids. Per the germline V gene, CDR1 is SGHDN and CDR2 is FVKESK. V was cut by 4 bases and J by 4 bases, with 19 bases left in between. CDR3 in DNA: TGTGCCAGCAGCCCCCCGTTTCACAGGCGGGGCACTGAAGCTTTCTTT. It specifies CASSPPFHRRGTEAFF.

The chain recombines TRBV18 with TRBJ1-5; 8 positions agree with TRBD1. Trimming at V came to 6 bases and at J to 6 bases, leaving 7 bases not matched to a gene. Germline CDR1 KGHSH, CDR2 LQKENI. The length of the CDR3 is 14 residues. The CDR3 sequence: CASSRQGKAQPQHF. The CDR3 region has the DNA TGTGCCAGCTCCCGACAGGGGAAGGCTCAGCCCCAGCATTTT.

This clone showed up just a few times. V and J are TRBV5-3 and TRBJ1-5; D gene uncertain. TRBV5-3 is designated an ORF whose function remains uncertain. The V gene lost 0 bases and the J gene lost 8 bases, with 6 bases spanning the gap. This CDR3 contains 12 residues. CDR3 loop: CARSLAREPQHF. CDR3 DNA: TGTGCCAGAAGCTTGGCTAGAGAGCCCCAGCATTTT.

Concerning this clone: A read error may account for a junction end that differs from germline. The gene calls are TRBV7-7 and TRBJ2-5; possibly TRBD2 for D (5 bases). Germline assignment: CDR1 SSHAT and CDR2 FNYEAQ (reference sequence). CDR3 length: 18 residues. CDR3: CASSAEPGPGFVGETQYF. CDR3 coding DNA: TGTGCTAGCAGCGCGGAACCCGGACCGGGGTTTGTGGGAGAGACCCAGTACTTC.

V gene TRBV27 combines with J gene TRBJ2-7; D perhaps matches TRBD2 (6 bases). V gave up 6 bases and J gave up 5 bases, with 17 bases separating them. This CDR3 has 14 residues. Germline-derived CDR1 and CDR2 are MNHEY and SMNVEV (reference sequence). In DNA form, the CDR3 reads TGTGCCAGCAGCCCCCGCGGAGGGCCCCACGAGCAGTACTTC. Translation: CASSPRGGPHEQYF.

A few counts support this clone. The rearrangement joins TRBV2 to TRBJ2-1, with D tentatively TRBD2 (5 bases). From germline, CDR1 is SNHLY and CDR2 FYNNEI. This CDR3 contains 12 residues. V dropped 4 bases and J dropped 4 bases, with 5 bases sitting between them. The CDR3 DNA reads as TGTGCCAGCAGTGGGAGGTACAATGAGCAGTTCTTC. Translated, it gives CASSGRYNEQFF.

CDR3 protein: CASSPTIPEVKGNEQFF. The DNA of the CDR3 is TGTGCCAGCAGCCCAACCATCCCAGAGGTAAAGGGCAATGAGCAGTTCTTC. The chain couples TRBV9 to TRBJ2-1; D not certain. This CDR3 is 17 amino acids long. CDR1 is SGDLS and CDR2 is YYNGEE in the germline V gene. V lost 4 bases to trimming and J lost 6 bases, with 23 bases between them.

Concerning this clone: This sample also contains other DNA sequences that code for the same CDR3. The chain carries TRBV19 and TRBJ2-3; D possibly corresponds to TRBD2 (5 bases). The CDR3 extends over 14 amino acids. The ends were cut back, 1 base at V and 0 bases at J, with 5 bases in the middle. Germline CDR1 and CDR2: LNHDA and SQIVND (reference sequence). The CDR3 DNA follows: TGTGCCAGTAGTATAGGAGGGAGCACAGATACGCAGTATTTT. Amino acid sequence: CASSIGGSTDTQYF.

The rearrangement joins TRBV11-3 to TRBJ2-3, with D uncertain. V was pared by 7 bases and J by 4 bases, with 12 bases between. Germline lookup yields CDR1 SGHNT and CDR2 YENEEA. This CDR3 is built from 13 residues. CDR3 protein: CASTPPWADTQYF. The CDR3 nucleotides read TGTGCCAGCACCCCCCCCTGGGCAGATACGCAGTATTTT.

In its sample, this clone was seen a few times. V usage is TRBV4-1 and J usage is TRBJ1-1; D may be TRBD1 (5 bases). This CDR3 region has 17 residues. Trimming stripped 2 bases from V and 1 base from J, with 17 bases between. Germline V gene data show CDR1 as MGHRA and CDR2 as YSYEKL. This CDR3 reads CASSQFVVRTSNTEAFF. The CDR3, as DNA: TGCGCCAGCAGCCAATTCGTAGTACGGACATCGAACACTGAAGCTTTCTTT.

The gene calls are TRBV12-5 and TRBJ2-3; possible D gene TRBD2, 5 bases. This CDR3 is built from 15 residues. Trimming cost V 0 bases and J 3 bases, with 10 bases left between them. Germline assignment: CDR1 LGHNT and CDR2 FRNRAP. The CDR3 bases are TGTGCTAGTGGTTTGGTACGGGGTTTGACAGATACGCAGTATTTT. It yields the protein CASGLVRGLTDTQYF.

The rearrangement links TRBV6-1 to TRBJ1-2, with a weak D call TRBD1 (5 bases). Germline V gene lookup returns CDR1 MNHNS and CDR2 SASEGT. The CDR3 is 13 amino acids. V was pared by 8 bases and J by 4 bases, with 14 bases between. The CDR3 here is CASGPSGGYGYTF. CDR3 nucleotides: TGTGCCAGCGGACCGTCGGGGGGCTATGGCTACACCTTC.

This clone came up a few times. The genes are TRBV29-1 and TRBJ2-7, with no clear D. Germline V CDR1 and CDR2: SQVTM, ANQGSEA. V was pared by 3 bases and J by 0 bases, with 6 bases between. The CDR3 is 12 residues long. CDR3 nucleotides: TGCAGCGTTGAGGGTCGCTCCTACGAGCAGTACTTC. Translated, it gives CSVEGRSYEQYF.

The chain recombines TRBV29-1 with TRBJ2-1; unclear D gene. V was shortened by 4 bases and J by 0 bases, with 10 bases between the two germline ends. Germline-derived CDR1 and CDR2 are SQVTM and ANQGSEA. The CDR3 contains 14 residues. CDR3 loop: CSVGGGNSYNEQFF. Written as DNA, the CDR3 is TGCAGCGTTGGGGGTGGGAACTCCTACAATGAGCAGTTCTTC.

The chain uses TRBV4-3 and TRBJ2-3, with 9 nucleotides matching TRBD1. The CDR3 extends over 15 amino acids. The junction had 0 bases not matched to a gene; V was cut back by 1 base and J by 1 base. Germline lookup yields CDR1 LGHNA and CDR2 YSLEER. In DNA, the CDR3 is TGCGCCAGCAGCCAAGGGGACAGGGGCACAGATACGCAGTATTTT. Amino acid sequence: CASSQGDRGTDTQYF.

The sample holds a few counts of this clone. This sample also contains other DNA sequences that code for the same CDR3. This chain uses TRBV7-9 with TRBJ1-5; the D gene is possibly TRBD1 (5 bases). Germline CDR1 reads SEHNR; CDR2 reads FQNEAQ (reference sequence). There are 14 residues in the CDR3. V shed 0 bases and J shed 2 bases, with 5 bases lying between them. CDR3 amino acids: CASSLAGGNQPQHF. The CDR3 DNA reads TGTGCCAGCAGCTTAGCAGGGGGCAATCAGCCCCAGCATTTT.